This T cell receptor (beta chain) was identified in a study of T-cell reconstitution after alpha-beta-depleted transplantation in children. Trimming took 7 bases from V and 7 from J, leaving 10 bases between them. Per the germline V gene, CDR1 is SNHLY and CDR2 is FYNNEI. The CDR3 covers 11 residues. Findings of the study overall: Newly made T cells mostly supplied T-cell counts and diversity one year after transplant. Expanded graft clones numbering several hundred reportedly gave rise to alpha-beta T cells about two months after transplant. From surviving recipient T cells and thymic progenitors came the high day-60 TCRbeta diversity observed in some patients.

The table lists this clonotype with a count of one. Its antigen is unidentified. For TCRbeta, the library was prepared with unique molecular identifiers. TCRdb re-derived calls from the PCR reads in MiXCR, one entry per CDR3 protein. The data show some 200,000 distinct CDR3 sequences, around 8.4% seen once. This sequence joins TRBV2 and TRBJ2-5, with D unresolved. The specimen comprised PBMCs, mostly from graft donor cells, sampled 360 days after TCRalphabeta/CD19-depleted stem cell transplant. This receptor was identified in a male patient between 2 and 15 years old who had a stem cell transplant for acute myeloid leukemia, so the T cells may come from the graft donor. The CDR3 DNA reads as TGTGCCAGCATGGGCAAAGGGACCCAGTACTTC. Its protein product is CASMGKGTQYF. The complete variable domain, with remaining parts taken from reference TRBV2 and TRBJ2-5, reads EPEVTQTPSHQVTQMGQEVILRCVPISNHLYFYWYRQILGQKVEFLVSFYNNEISEKSEIFDDQFSVERPDGSNFTLKIRSTKLEDSAMYFCASMGKGTQYFGPGTRLLVL.